Reported below is one TCR beta chain. V lost 3 bases, J lost 6 bases, and 6 bases lay in between. The CDR3 loop spans 12 amino acids. Germline CDR1 is SNHLY and CDR2 is FYNNEI. TCRdb's copy holds only in-frame clones and misses some; the assay was immunoSEQ multiplex PCR. The data contain about 180,000 clones, roughly 88% of them seen just once; the ten biggest clones take up 9% to 10%. The entry originates in a study of blood T cell repertoires in COVID-19. Study details: Spain, Italy and the United States supplied samples that represented acute and convalescent COVID-19.

The V call is TRBV2, the J call TRBJ1-5, with unresolved D. Specimen: PBMCs or T cells enriched from blood (not recorded which). The clonotype comes from a young woman who had recovered from COVID-19. CDR3 in amino acids: CASSDGVQPQHF. The DNA for the CDR3 is TGTGCCAGCAGTGATGGAGTTCAGCCCCAGCATTTT.